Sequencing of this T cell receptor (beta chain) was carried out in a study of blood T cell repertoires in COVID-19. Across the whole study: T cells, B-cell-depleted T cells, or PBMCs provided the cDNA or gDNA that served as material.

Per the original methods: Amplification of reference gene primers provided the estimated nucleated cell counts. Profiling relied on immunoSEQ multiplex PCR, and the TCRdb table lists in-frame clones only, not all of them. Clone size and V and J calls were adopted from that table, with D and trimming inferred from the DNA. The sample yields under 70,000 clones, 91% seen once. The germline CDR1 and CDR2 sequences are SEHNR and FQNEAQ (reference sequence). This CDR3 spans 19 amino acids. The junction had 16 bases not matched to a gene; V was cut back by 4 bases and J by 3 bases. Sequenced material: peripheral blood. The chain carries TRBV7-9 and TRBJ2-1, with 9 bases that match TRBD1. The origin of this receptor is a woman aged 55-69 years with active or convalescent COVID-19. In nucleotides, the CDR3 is TGTGCCAGCAGCTCTTACTACCCCGGGACAGGGAGGATCTACAATGAGCAGTTCTTC. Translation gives CASSSYYPGTGRIYNEQFF.